A selection of T cell receptor beta chains follows, all from one sample in a study of blood T cells in healthy people across ages. One entry per CDR3 protein, called by TCRdb with MiXCR from the 5' RACE reads. The sample has around 1.5 million distinct CDR3 sequences, approximately 40% seen once. Sequencing used blood. The receptors come from a woman between 18 and 29 years old in good health. The CDR3 runs from the conserved cysteine through the conserved F or W. The D gene is left open where the match is weak. Clone size appears in some rows only: once, few, many, or a class for an expanded clone.

TRBV6-2/TRBV6-3,-,few,TRBJ2-5,CASGNGAYGTQYF,TGTGCCAGCGGTAACGGAGCCTATGGGACCCAGTACTTC
TRBV10-3,TRBD1,-,TRBJ1-5,CAIRAGQGDQPQHF,TGTGCCATCAGGGCGGGACAGGGGGATCAGCCCCAGCATTTT
TRBV5-1,-,-,TRBJ2-5,CASSFILTDLQETQYF,TGCGCCAGCAGCTTTATCCTCACAGACCTCCAAGAGACCCAGTACTTC
TRBV9,TRBD2,few,TRBJ2-6,CASSVGLAGAFSGANVLTF,TGTGCCAGCAGCGTAGGACTAGCGGGGGCCTTCTCTGGGGCCAACGTCCTGACTTTC
TRBV20-1,-,many,TRBJ2-1,CSAGGNHNEQFF,TGCAGTGCGGGCGGAAACCACAATGAGCAGTTCTTC
TRBV7-9,-,-,TRBJ1-3,CASRKQGNIGNTIYF,TGTGCCAGCAGGAAACAGGGCAATATTGGAAACACCATATATTTT
TRBV27,TRBD2,once,TRBJ2-3,CASRLAGGFTDTQYF,TGTGCCAGCAGACTAGCGGGGGGATTCACAGATACGCAGTATTTT
TRBV20-1,TRBD1,few,TRBJ2-7,CSARDRDRGDEQYF,TGCAGTGCTAGAGATCGGGACAGGGGCGACGAGCAGTACTTC
TRBV6-4,TRBD2,many,TRBJ2-3,CASSDTSGGADTQYF,TGTGCCAGCAGTGACACTAGCGGGGGGGCAGATACGCAGTATTTT
TRBV5-1,TRBD2,-,TRBJ2-5,CASSGSSGGSETQYF,TGCGCCAGCAGCGGCTCTAGCGGGGGATCGGAGACCCAGTACTTC
TRBV24-1,-,-,TRBJ2-1,CATSDLGSRQFF,TGTGCCACCAGTGATTTGGGGTCCCGCCAGTTCTTC
TRBV20-1,-,once,TRBJ1-2,CSARGDGATYGYTF,TGCAGTGCTAGGGGGGACGGGGCAACATATGGCTACACCTTC
TRBV12-3/TRBV12-4,-,-,TRBJ1-6,CASSLAGPRNSPLHF,TGTGCCAGCAGTTTAGCGGGACCCCGAAATTCACCCCTCCACTTT
TRBV6-6,TRBD1,few,TRBJ1-5,CASSDMDRVGQPQHF,TGTGCCAGCAGTGACATGGACAGGGTTGGTCAGCCCCAGCATTTT
TRBV5-1,TRBD1,few,TRBJ2-1,CASSLWGTGLYNEQFF,TGCGCCAGCAGCTTGTGGGGGACAGGGCTCTACAATGAGCAGTTCTTC
TRBV14,-,many,TRBJ2-3,CASSPQPAGADTQYF,TGTGCCAGCAGCCCACAGCCAGCAGGGGCAGATACGCAGTATTTT
TRBV11-2,-,-,TRBJ1-1,CASSSTEEAFF,TGTGCCAGCAGCTCTACAGAAGAAGCTTTCTTT
TRBV5-1,TRBD2,-,TRBJ2-7,CASSPGLAAKSYEQYF,TGCGCCAGCAGCCCAGGACTAGCGGCCAAATCCTACGAGCAGTACTTC
TRBV15,-,few,TRBJ2-2,CATYDWGTAGELFF,TGTGCCACCTATGATTGGGGGACTGCCGGGGAGCTGTTTTTT
TRBV27,TRBD1,few,TRBJ1-4,CASSWDRGNEKLFF,TGTGCCAGCAGTTGGGACAGGGGGAATGAAAAACTGTTTTTT
TRBV20-1,-,-,TRBJ2-4,CSARDRTVEYNEQYF,TGCAGTGCTAGAGATCGAACCGTAGAATACAATGAGCAGTACTTC
TRBV28,-,-,TRBJ2-1,CASKGRGGGYNEQFF,TGTGCCAGCAAGGGAAGGGGGGGGGGATACAATGAGCAGTTCTTC
TRBV10-3,TRBD2,few,TRBJ2-3,CAISLTSGGNTDTQYF,TGTGCCATCAGCCTGACTAGCGGGGGGAACACAGATACGCAGTATTTT
TRBV5-1,TRBD2,-,TRBJ2-1,CASSLRAGTSGNNEQFF,TGCGCCAGCAGCTTGAGGGCGGGGACTAGCGGGAACAATGAGCAGTTCTTC
TRBV14,-,-,TRBJ2-3,CASSQRGLTDKQYF,TGTGCCAGCAGCCAAAGAGGCCTAACAGATAAGCAGTATTTT
TRBV12-3/TRBV12-4,-,-,TRBJ1-5,CASSSFQGQPQHF,TGTGCCAGCAGTAGTTTCCAGGGACAGCCCCAGCATTTT
TRBV10-3,TRBD2,few,TRBJ2-2,CAISGAGETGELFF,TGTGCCATCAGTGGCGCGGGGGAAACCGGGGAGCTGTTTTTT
TRBV10-3,-,-,TRBJ2-3,CAISHLEDTQYF,TGTGCCATCAGTCACCTCGAGGATACGCAGTATTTT
TRBV6-1,-,-,TRBJ2-7,CASSEGPTGPEQYF,TGTGCCAGCAGTGAAGGTCCAACGGGCCCCGAGCAGTACTTC
TRBV20-1,-,few,TRBJ2-1,CSARDARGNNEQFF,TGCAGTGCTAGAGATGCCCGGGGGAACAATGAGCAGTTCTTC
TRBV5-1,-,-,TRBJ2-5,CASSLDTGGGETQYF,TGCGCCAGCAGCCTCGACACGGGGGGCGGAGAGACCCAGTACTTC
TRBV15,-,-,TRBJ2-3,CATSRVFQGTDTQYF,TGTGCCACCAGCAGAGTATTCCAGGGCACAGATACGCAGTATTTT
TRBV2,-,-,TRBJ2-7,CASRNLASYEQYF,TGTGCCAGCAGGAACCTAGCCTCCTACGAGCAGTACTTC
TRBV6-5,-,-,TRBJ2-7,CASSYSRSNYEQYF,TGTGCCAGCAGTTACTCCCGATCCAACTACGAGCAGTACTTC
TRBV6-5,-,-,TRBJ1-4,CASSYNVGEKLFF,TGTGCCAGCAGTTACAATGTAGGTGAAAAACTGTTTTTT
TRBV2,-,-,TRBJ1-1,CATTPGGPSTEAFF,TGTGCCACGACCCCCGGTGGGCCGTCGACTGAAGCTTTCTTT
TRBV6-1,TRBD2,few,TRBJ2-7,CASRSLTSGGYEQYF,TGTGCCAGCAGGTCTTTGACTAGCGGGGGCTACGAGCAGTACTTC
TRBV7-2,TRBD2,-,TRBJ2-1,CASSPPDVLSGSIEQFF,TGTGCCAGCAGCCCCCCCGACGTCCTTAGCGGGAGCATCGAGCAGTTCTTC
TRBV5-1,TRBD1,-,TRBJ2-5,CASSLDRGDETQYF,TGCGCCAGCAGCTTGGACAGGGGGGATGAGACCCAGTACTTC
TRBV21-1,-,-,TRBJ2-3,CASSKANGPCTDTQYF,TGTGCCAGCAGCAAAGCGAACGGCCCCTGTACAGATACGCAGTATTTT
TRBV5-4,TRBD2,-,TRBJ2-5,CASSFRDYETQYF,TGTGCCAGCAGCTTTCGGGACTATGAGACCCAGTACTTC
TRBV20-1,-,few,TRBJ1-1,CSARDYGQGLYTEAFF,TGCAGTGCTAGAGATTACGGCCAGGGTTTGTACACTGAAGCTTTCTTT